The 11 T cell receptor beta chains presented below share a single source sample, sequenced in a study of shared clonotypes between healthy human individuals. The data were produced by immunoSEQ multiplex PCR, yet TCRdb's version contains in-frame clones alone and is incomplete. This sample yields a few hundred thousand clones, of which 96% are seen a single time; 0.32% belongs to the top ten. Sample: memory CD8+ T cells sorted from blood. Subset noted: CD45RO+ cells pooled with CCR7-negative TemRA cells. The receptors were gathered from a man aged 30 to 39 in good health.

The chain has TRBV27 and TRBJ2-3; tentative D call: TRBD2 (6 bases). The CDR3 sequence is 15 residues long. CDR1 is MNHEY and CDR2 is SMNVEV in the germline V gene (reference sequence). The ends were cut back, 4 bases at V and 4 bases at J, with 15 bases in the middle. The CDR3 reads CASSSSGRGADTQYF. CDR3 DNA sequence: TGTGCCAGCAGTTCGTCCGGGAGAGGCGCAGATACGCAGTATTTT.

This chain connects TRBV5-1 to TRBJ2-5; D remains ambiguous. The germline gives CDR1 SGHRS, CDR2 YFSETQ. The CDR3 is 13 amino acids. V dropped 0 bases and J dropped 3 bases, with 6 bases sitting between them. CDR3 loop: CASSLDPEETQYF. In DNA form, the CDR3 reads TGCGCCAGCAGCTTGGACCCGGAAGAGACCCAGTACTTC.

This chain uses TRBV21-1 with TRBJ1-5. TRBV21-1 is deemed a pseudogene. This CDR3 has 17 residues. CDR3 in DNA: TGTGCCAGCACCGAAAAGGGGGGGGCAGCACGCAATCAGCCCCAGCATTTT. As protein: CASTEKGGAARNQPQHF.

The chain has TRBV30 and TRBJ2-7; D may match TRBD1 or TRBD2 (5 bases each). CDR3 length equals 12 residues. Germline lookup yields CDR1 GTSNPN and CDR2 SVGIG (reference sequence). V was shortened by 5 bases and J by 6 bases, with 14 bases between the two germline ends. The CDR3 loop is CAWALGASEQYF. CDR3 coding DNA: TGTGCCTGGGCCCTCGGGGCTTCCGAGCAGTACTTC.

V and J are TRBV2 and TRBJ2-7; TRBD2 is a possible D gene (6 bases). V lost 1 base, J lost 3 bases, and 16 bases lay in between. There are 16 residues in the CDR3. Germline V gene sequence: CDR1 SNHLY, CDR2 FYNNEI. CDR3 amino acids: CASSEEGLRKLYEQYF. Here the CDR3 DNA reads TGTGCCAGCAGTGAAGAGGGACTCCGAAAACTCTACGAGCAGTACTTC.

The chain employs TRBV6-5 and TRBJ2-7; the D gene is possibly TRBD2 (7 bases). The CDR3 sequence is 13 residues long. CDR1 and CDR2 (germline): MNHEY, SVGAGI. V lost 6 bases to trimming and J lost 2 bases, with 11 bases between them. CDR3 loop: CASRGGTTYEQYF. DNA of the CDR3: TGTGCCAGCAGAGGGGGGACTACCTACGAGCAGTACTTC.

This chain joins TRBV10-3 and TRBJ2-7; the match to TRBD2 covers 9 bases. The V gene's germline CDR1 is ENHRY and CDR2 SYGVKD. This CDR3 has 16 amino acids. V was pared by 0 bases and J by 2 bases, with 5 bases of the junction left unmatched. CDR3 sequence reads: CAISESRSGRPYEQYF. In nucleotides, the CDR3 is TGTGCCATCAGTGAGTCTCGGAGCGGGAGGCCCTACGAGCAGTACTTC.

The chain links TRBV4-2 to TRBJ2-3; 11 nucleotides align to TRBD2. Germline CDR1 and CDR2: LGHNA and YNFKEQ. With V trimmed by 0 bases and J by 3 bases, 8 bases remained unmatched. The CDR3 length is 18 residues. The CDR3 DNA reads as TGTGCCAGCAGCCAAGACTCCCTAGCGGGAGGAATAACAGATACGCAGTATTTT. Translation gives CASSQDSLAGGITDTQYF.

The rearrangement joins TRBV18 to TRBJ1-2, with D possibly matching TRBD1 (5 bases). Germline-derived CDR1 and CDR2 are KGHSH and LQKENI. Deletions cut 0 bases from V and 4 bases from J, with 9 bases between. The CDR3 covers 14 residues. The CDR3 region has the DNA TGTGCCAGCTCACCACCGCCAGGGATCTATGGCTACACCTTC. Translation: CASSPPPGIYGYTF.

The CDR3 DNA reads TGTGCCAGCAGCCCCTCTGTGTTGAGACTACCGTACGAGCAGTACTTC. Its protein is CASSPSVLRLPYEQYF. This chain connects TRBV14 to TRBJ2-7; D may be TRBD2 (5 bases). The germline V gene encodes CDR1 SGHDN and CDR2 FVKESK. V lost 4 bases to trimming and J lost 4 bases, with 20 bases between them. CDR3 length: 16 residues.

The chain is built from TRBV7-2 and TRBJ2-1, with 9 bases aligning to TRBD2. V lost 4 bases, J lost 0 bases, and 4 bases stayed unmatched. Germline V lookup: CDR1 SGHTA, CDR2 FQGNSA. The length of the CDR3 is 16 residues. This chain's CDR3 is CASSWGGRASYNEQFF. CDR3 DNA sequence: TGTGCCAGCAGCTGGGGCGGGAGGGCCTCCTACAATGAGCAGTTCTTC.